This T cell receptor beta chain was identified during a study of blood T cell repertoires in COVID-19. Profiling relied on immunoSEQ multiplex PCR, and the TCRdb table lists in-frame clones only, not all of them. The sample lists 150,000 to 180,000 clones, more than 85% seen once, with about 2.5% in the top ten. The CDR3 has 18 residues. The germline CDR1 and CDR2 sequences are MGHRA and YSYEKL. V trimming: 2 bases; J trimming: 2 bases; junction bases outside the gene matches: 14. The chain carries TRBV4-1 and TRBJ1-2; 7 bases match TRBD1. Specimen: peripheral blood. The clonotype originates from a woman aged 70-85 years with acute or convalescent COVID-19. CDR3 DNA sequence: TGCGCCAGCAGCCAAAGGCGAGGGGGCGCAGAGGGGAACTATGGCTACACCTTC. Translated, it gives CASSQRRGGAEGNYGYTF.